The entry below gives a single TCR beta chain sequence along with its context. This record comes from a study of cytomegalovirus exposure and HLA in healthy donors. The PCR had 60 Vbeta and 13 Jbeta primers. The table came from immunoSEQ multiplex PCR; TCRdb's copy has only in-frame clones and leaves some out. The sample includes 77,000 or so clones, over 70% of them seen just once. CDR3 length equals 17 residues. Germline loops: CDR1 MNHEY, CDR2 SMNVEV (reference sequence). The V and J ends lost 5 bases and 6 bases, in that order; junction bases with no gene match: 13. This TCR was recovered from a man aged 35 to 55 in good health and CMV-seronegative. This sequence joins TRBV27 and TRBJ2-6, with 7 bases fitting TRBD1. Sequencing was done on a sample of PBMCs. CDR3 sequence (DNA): TGTGCCAGCAGTGGATTACAGGGGTCCCATCAGGCCAACGTCCTGACTTTC. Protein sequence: CASSGLQGSHQANVLTF.